This passage covers 21 T cell receptor beta chains from one sample sequenced in a study of CD8+ T cells in alopecia areata (dated by TCRdb to 2016 to 2019). The sample's time point label, in plain terms: baseline before oral tofacitinib. Preparation of the library involved the immunoSEQ multiplex PCR assay. RNA was extracted from all samples and reverse transcribed into cDNA as template for TCR sequencing. TCRdb re-hosts the immuneACCESS table, in-frame sequences only. Its copies lack some clones; in the studies checked, an unresolved V gene accounts for under half of them, and the cause for the rest is not known. A total of about 150,000 clones appear in this sample, 45% to 60% of them only once. Jointly, the top ten make up roughly 19% of the sample. Sample: CD8+ T cells sorted from blood, taken at week 0. Receptors originate from a human donor with alopecia areata.

V and J are TRBV13 and TRBJ2-7; a possible D gene is TRBD2 (5 bases). CDR1 PRHDT and CDR2 FYEKMQ come from the germline V gene (reference sequence). This CDR3 spans 13 amino acids. Trimming stripped 4 bases from V and 5 bases from J, with 12 bases between. CDR3 in DNA: TGTGCCAGCAGCTCCATCGCCGGGGACGAGCAGTACTTC. Residues: CASSSIAGDEQYF.

The V call is TRBV12-5, the J call TRBJ2-3; D possibly uses TRBD1 or TRBD2 (5 bases each). CDR3 size: 15 residues. Germline-derived CDR1 and CDR2 are LGHNT and FRNRAP. V was clipped by 7 bases and J by 0 bases, with 14 bases between them. CDR3 in DNA: TGTGCTAGTGTTCCCCCGGGACGGAGCACAGATACGCAGTATTTT. Its translation: CASVPPGRSTDTQYF.

A remark on this clone: Other DNA sequences within the sample encode an identical CDR3. Here the CDR3 DNA reads TGTGCCTGGAGTGTCGGCCAGGGGAATCAGCCCCAGCATTTT. Translation: CAWSVGQGNQPQHF. The chain joins TRBV30 to TRBJ1-5, with D maybe TRBD1 (6 bases). Looked up from germline, CDR1 is GTSNPN and CDR2 is SVGIG (reference sequence). The V end lost 0 bases, the J end lost 4 bases, and 10 bases lay between the germline ends. CDR3 length: 14 amino acids.

The chain recombines TRBV18 with TRBJ1-3, with D possibly being TRBD1 (5 bases). The germline V gene encodes CDR1 KGHSH and CDR2 LQKENI. The V and J ends lost 0 bases and 7 bases respectively, with 10 bases between them. The CDR3 spans 14 residues. The CDR3 loop is CASSPPSWGNTIYF. DNA of the CDR3: TGTGCCAGCTCACCACCGTCCTGGGGGAACACCATATATTTT. The full variable domain, in which reference TRBV18 and TRBJ1-3 provide the parts outside the CDR3, is NAGVMQNPRHLVRRRGQEARLRCSPMKGHSHVYWYRQLPEEGLKFMVYLQKENIIDESGMPKERFSAEFPKEGPSILRIQQVVRGDSAAYFCASSPPSWGNTIYFGEGSWLTVV.

This rearrangement joins TRBV27 to TRBJ1-6; D perhaps matches TRBD1 (5 bases). Per the germline V gene, CDR1 is MNHEY and CDR2 is SMNVEV (reference sequence). The V end lost 3 bases, the J end lost 6 bases, and 9 bases lay between the germline ends. This CDR3 contains 14 residues. CDR3 sequence: CASSFQQVNSPLHF. The CDR3 nucleotides read TGTGCCAGCAGTTTCCAACAGGTTAATTCACCCCTCCACTTT.

The rearrangement joins TRBV29-1 to TRBJ2-7, with 7 bases matching TRBD1. The CDR3 loop spans 12 amino acids. Germline lookup yields CDR1 SQVTM and CDR2 ANQGSEA. Trimming removed 5 bases from V and 6 bases from J; junction bases left unmatched: 7. The CDR3 sequence: CSVLGGAGEQYF. CDR3 nucleotide sequence: TGCAGCGTTTTAGGGGGCGCGGGCGAGCAGTACTTC.

J is TRBJ2-7 and V is TRBV27; the D is unclear. This CDR3 comprises 12 residues. Germline assignment: CDR1 MNHEY and CDR2 SMNVEV (reference sequence). The V end lost 7 bases, the J end lost 3 bases, and 10 bases lay between the germline ends. The CDR3 reads CASTGWLYEQYF. Written as DNA, the CDR3 is TGTGCCAGCACCGGATGGCTCTACGAGCAGTACTTC.

Only a few counts were recorded for this clone. J is TRBJ2-1 and V is TRBV7-2, with D possibly TRBD2 on 6 matching bases. CDR3 length: 15 residues. The germline gives CDR1 SGHTA, CDR2 FQGNSA. V was shortened by 2 bases and J by 1 base, with 9 bases between the two germline ends. This CDR3 reads CASSLLAVSYNEQFF. The CDR3 bases are TGTGCCAGCAGCTTATTAGCGGTTTCCTACAATGAGCAGTTCTTC.

This chain links TRBV2 with TRBJ2-3; TRBD2 might be the D (7 bases). The CDR3 has 15 amino acids. Germline CDR1 SNHLY, CDR2 FYNNEI. V dropped 3 bases and J dropped 5 bases, with 15 bases sitting between them. In nucleotides, the CDR3 is TGTGCCAGCAGTGACGGGGGGCGAGACGGAGATACGCAGTATTTT. Its translation: CASSDGGRDGDTQYF.

This clone was recorded a few times. The genes are TRBV30 and TRBJ1-1; D gene unclear. Germline CDR1 GTSNPN, CDR2 SVGIG (reference sequence). The CDR3 is made up of 13 amino acids. Trimming stripped 5 bases from V and 0 bases from J, with 10 bases between. In DNA form, the CDR3 reads TGTGCCTGGGACATCGGGATGAACACTGAAGCTTTCTTT. The encoded protein is CAWDIGMNTEAFF.

The chain recombines TRBV25-1 with TRBJ1-2, with unresolved D. This CDR3 contains 14 residues. The V gene lost 2 bases and the J gene lost 5 bases, with 12 bases spanning the gap. CDR1 MGHDK and CDR2 SYGVNS come from the germline V gene. Written as DNA, the CDR3 is TGTGCCAGCAGTGAAAATTACAAGGGATATGGCTACACCTTC. Its protein is CASSENYKGYGYTF.

The chain is built from TRBV10-3 and TRBJ2-7, with TRBD1 matching 8 bases. Germline V gene lookup returns CDR1 ENHRY and CDR2 SYGVKD. The CDR3 spans 14 residues. V lost 10 bases, J lost 1 base, and 9 bases stayed unmatched. CDR3 protein: CATLPGTGSYEQYF. The CDR3 bases are TGTGCCACCCTGCCCGGGACAGGTTCCTACGAGCAGTACTTC.

The chain has TRBV7-2 and TRBJ2-1, with a weak D call TRBD2 (5 bases). The CDR3 has 13 residues. CDR1 is SGHTA, CDR2 FQGNSA, per germline. V was clipped by 5 bases and J by 8 bases, with 13 bases between them. CDR3 nucleotide sequence: TGTGCCAGCAGCCTGGACTCCCCCGATGAGCAGTTCTTC. Amino acids: CASSLDSPDEQFF.

V and J are TRBV29-1 and TRBJ1-1; no clear D. The V end lost 3 bases, the J end lost 6 bases, and 8 bases lay between the germline ends. CDR3 length equals 11 residues. The germline V gene has CDR1 SQVTM and CDR2 ANQGSEA. CDR3 in DNA: TGCAGCGTTGACGAGGGCTCTGAAGCTTTCTTT. Encoded protein: CSVDEGSEAFF.

The chain links TRBV15 to TRBJ1-6; no firm D call. CDR3 length: 16 amino acids. Trimming removed 1 base at V and 3 bases at J, with 10 bases between. The V gene's germline CDR1 is LNHNV and CDR2 YYDKDF (reference sequence). This CDR3 is CATSRARDLYNSPLHF. The CDR3 DNA sequence: TGTGCCACCAGCAGAGCCCGAGACCTCTATAATTCACCCCTCCACTTT.

This chain joins TRBV27 and TRBJ1-5, with TRBD1 identical over 9 bases. The CDR3 spans 15 residues. Trimming took 6 bases from V and 3 from J; bases not matched to a gene: 6. The germline gives CDR1 MNHEY, CDR2 SMNVEV (reference sequence). CDR3 sequence (DNA): TGTGCCAGCAGGGTTGGACAGGGGCTCAATCAGCCCCAGCATTTT. It translates to CASRVGQGLNQPQHF.

About this clone: The junction departs from the called germline gene at one end, perhaps through a read error. The V call is TRBV18, the J call TRBJ2-1; no reliable D call. The CDR3 contains 13 residues. From germline, CDR1 is KGHSH and CDR2 LQKENI. Written as DNA, the CDR3 is TGTGCCAGCTCGCCACTGGGCGACAATGAGCAGTTCTTC. This codes for CASSPLGDNEQFF. The entire variable domain, with the rest obtained from reference TRBV18 and TRBJ2-1, is as follows: NAGVMQNPRHLVRRRGQEARLRCSPMKGHSHVYWYRQLPEEGLKFMVYLQKENIIDESGMPKERFSAEFPKEGPSILRIQQVVRGDSAAYFCASSPLGDNEQFFGPGTRLTVL.

V and J are TRBV27 and TRBJ2-7; D might be TRBD1 or TRBD2, each matching 6 bases. Germline V gene data show CDR1 as MNHEY and CDR2 as SMNVEV (reference sequence). V was trimmed by 5 bases and J by 6 bases, leaving 8 bases between them. The CDR3 loop spans 11 amino acids. The CDR3 protein is CASSRGAEQYF. CDR3 bases: TGTGCCAGCAGTAGGGGGGCCGAGCAGTACTTC.

The CDR3 DNA follows: TGTGCCAGCAGCTTAGTAGCGGGGGTACTCACTAGCACAGATACGCAGTATTTT. This translates into CASSLVAGVLTSTDTQYF. The rearrangement joins TRBV7-3 to TRBJ2-3, with TRBD2 identical over 9 bases. V shed 2 bases, J shed 0 bases, and the junction held 9 bases outside the gene matches. The germline V gene has CDR1 SGHTA and CDR2 FQGTGA. This CDR3 spans 18 amino acids.

This clone was seen more than once but under ten times. This rearrangement joins TRBV15 to TRBJ2-3, with D perhaps being TRBD1 or TRBD2 (6 bases each). The length of the CDR3 is 17 residues. With 4 bases removed from V and 0 bases from J, the gap between germline ends came to 17 bases. Looked up from germline, CDR1 is LNHNV and CDR2 is YYDKDF (reference sequence). CDR3 sequence reads: CATSTRAWGASTDTQYF. The CDR3 DNA follows: TGTGCCACCAGCACAAGGGCATGGGGGGCTAGCACAGATACGCAGTATTTT.

V is TRBV18 and J is TRBJ2-3; a weak D match, TRBD2 (5 bases). Trimming shortened V by 1 base and J by 2 bases, and 13 bases separated the two germline ends. CDR3 length: 16 amino acids. Germline V gene data show CDR1 as KGHSH and CDR2 as LQKENI. This CDR3 is CASSPQEDGSTDTQYF. In nucleotides, the CDR3 is TGTGCCAGCTCACCACAGGAGGACGGATCCACAGATACGCAGTATTTT.